The 16 T cell receptor beta chains given below trace back to one sample, sequenced in a study of molecular identifiers for immune sequencing clone quantification. TCRdb called the PCR reads again in MiXCR, with one record for every CDR3 protein. This table has some 650,000 distinct CDR3 sequences, nearly 20% appearing once. The sequenced sample consisted of naive CD8+ T cells from blood, with Jurkat cell RNA spiked in. The subset was: FACS-sorted CD8+CD4-CCR7+CD45RA+ naive T cells. The source is a human donor in good health. Some libraries in this study had Jurkat cell RNA spiked in.

Many counts were recorded for this clonotype. The V and J genes are TRBV20-1 and TRBJ2-3, with 7 positions matching TRBD2. This CDR3 region has 17 residues. Unmatched junction bases numbered 15, after V lost 0 bases and J lost 6 bases. Germline V gene data show CDR1 as DFQATT and CDR2 as SNEGSKA (reference sequence). The CDR3 loop reads CSARDTQMAGVLDTQYF. Written as DNA, the CDR3 is TGCAGTGCTAGAGACACCCAGATGGCGGGAGTTCTGGATACGCAGTATTTT.

As concerns this clonotype: At one end, the junction sequence differs from germline, possibly due to a read error. This rearrangement joins TRBV23-1 to TRBJ2-1, with D possibly TRBD2 on 6 matching bases. TRBV23-1 is labeled an ORF, and its function is uncertain. The CDR3 totals 20 residues. The CDR3 here is CASSQTTRGRGVKEGNGQFF. The CDR3 nucleotides are TGCGCCAGCAGTCAAACAACCCGTGGGCGGGGAGTCAAAGAAGGAAATGGGCAGTTCTTC.

As for this clonotype: A single base separates this from a much larger clone, so it may be a read error. The V gene is TRBV27, the J gene TRBJ2-7; D is possibly TRBD1 or TRBD2 (5 bases each). In germline, CDR1 is MNHEY, CDR2 SMNVEV (reference sequence). The CDR3 has 15 residues. Trimming cost V 5 bases and J 3 bases, with 17 bases left between them. CDR3 sequence reads: CASSTRDPVIYEQYF. The CDR3 DNA reads as TGTGCCAGCAGTACCCGGGACCCGGTGATCTACGAGCAGTACTTC.

This chain connects TRBV27 to TRBJ2-5; 7 bases fit TRBD2. Germline V lookup: CDR1 MNHEY, CDR2 SMNVEV (reference sequence). The CDR3 totals 14 residues. Unmatched junction bases numbered 8, after V lost 8 bases and J lost 2 bases. The CDR3 nucleotides are TGTGCCAGCGGGTCGCTAGCGGAACAAGAGACCCAGTACTTC. It yields the protein CASGSLAEQETQYF.

V and J are TRBV3-1 and TRBJ1-2, with D hard to call. This CDR3 has 16 amino acids. Per the germline V gene, CDR1 is LGHDT and CDR2 is YNNKEL (reference sequence). V was clipped by 4 bases and J by 2 bases, with 17 bases between them. The chain's CDR3 is CASSPTGGIRNYGYTF. The CDR3, as DNA: TGTGCCAGCAGCCCGACCGGCGGGATCCGCAACTATGGCTACACCTTC.

This rearrangement joins TRBV9 to TRBJ2-3; either TRBD1 or TRBD2 may fit D (7 bases each). CDR1 and CDR2 (germline): SGDLS, YYNGEE. Trimming stripped 4 bases from V and 4 bases from J, with 16 bases between. The CDR3 contains 15 residues. CDR3: CASSPEAGGADTQYF. The CDR3 DNA follows: TGTGCCAGCAGCCCAGAGGCAGGGGGGGCAGATACGCAGTATTTT.

This clonotype was counted at least ten times. This sequence joins TRBV6-2 or TRBV6-3 and TRBJ1-1, with no clear D. V was trimmed by 1 base and J by 4 bases, leaving 16 bases between them. Germline V gene data show CDR1 as MNHEY and CDR2 as SVGEGT. The CDR3 runs to 16 residues. The CDR3 region has the DNA TGTGCCAGCAGTTACTGGAGGGAGCCCTTGGGCACTGAAGCTTTCTTT. As protein: CASSYWREPLGTEAFF.

This clonotype was seen repeatedly, ten times or more. The V call is TRBV6-6, the J call TRBJ2-7; tentative D call: TRBD1 (5 bases). The CDR3 runs 16 residues. V was trimmed by 2 bases and J by 0 bases, leaving 14 bases between them. The germline V gene has CDR1 MNHNY and CDR2 SVGAGI (reference sequence). The CDR3 DNA is TGTGCCAGCAGTTACGGCTTAGGGGTGAGCTCCTACGAGCAGTACTTC. It specifies CASSYGLGVSSYEQYF.

This clonotype was seen repeatedly, ten times or more. The chain carries TRBV7-6 and TRBJ2-7; 11 bases match TRBD1. Looked up from germline, CDR1 is SGHVS and CDR2 is FNYEAQ. The CDR3 spans 15 residues. After removal of 4 bases from V and 6 bases from J, the junction contained 8 bases not matched to a gene. Written as DNA, the CDR3 is TGTGCCAGCAGCTCCGCGGCCGGGACAGGGGGCGAGCAGTACTTC. It specifies CASSSAAGTGGEQYF.

The rearrangement uses TRBV9 and TRBJ1-1; D unclear. Germline CDR1 reads SGDLS; CDR2 reads YYNGEE. The V and J ends lost 2 bases and 6 bases respectively, with 14 bases between them. The CDR3 has 14 residues. CDR3 sequence: CASSVGRIDAEAFF. The CDR3 nucleotides read TGTGCCAGCAGCGTCGGCAGGATTGACGCTGAAGCTTTCTTT.

CDR3 in amino acids: CAWDITAGTEQFF. The CDR3 nucleotides are TGTGCCTGGGACATTACGGCTGGGACTGAGCAGTTCTTC. This chain connects TRBV30 to TRBJ2-1; D might be TRBD1 or TRBD2, each matching 5 bases. Germline V lookup: CDR1 GTSNPN, CDR2 SVGIG (reference sequence). V lost 5 bases and J lost 9, with 17 bases in between. CDR3 length: 13 amino acids.

This sequence joins TRBV6-1 and TRBJ2-7; 10 bases fit TRBD1. Germline V gene sequence: CDR1 MNHNS, CDR2 SASEGT. V trimming: 3 bases; J trimming: 4 bases; junction bases outside the gene matches: 6. The CDR3 has 15 residues. CDR3 coding DNA: TGTGCCAGCAGTGATGGGACAGGGGTTAAGTACGAGCAGTACTTC. It yields the protein CASSDGTGVKYEQYF.

This clonotype was recorded at least ten times. This chain links TRBV7-9 with TRBJ1-2; possible D gene TRBD1, 6 bases. The CDR3 consists of 14 residues. CDR1 and CDR2 from the germline V gene are SEHNR and FQNEAQ (reference sequence). V shed 5 bases and J shed 2 bases, with 12 bases lying between them. The CDR3 DNA reads TGTGCCAGCAGCGGAGGGGGTCCAAACTATGGCTACACCTTC. Its protein product is CASSGGGPNYGYTF.

Details on this clonotype: As the CDR3 is not closed by the conserved phenylalanine or tryptophan, this likely results from a read error. CDR3 coding DNA: TGCGCCAGCAGCCTAACCCTGCCGGGATCAGGAAACACCATATATTTG. Its protein is CASSLTLPGSGNTIYL. V is TRBV4-1 and J is TRBJ1-3; the D is unclear. The V gene lost 4 bases and the J gene lost 4 bases, with 17 bases spanning the gap. The CDR3 consists of 16 residues. CDR1 and CDR2 from the germline V gene are MGHRA and YSYEKL.

The V gene is TRBV5-6, the J gene TRBJ2-1; no clear D. Germline V gene sequence: CDR1 SGHDT, CDR2 YYEEEE. This CDR3 contains 14 residues. V was shortened by 0 bases and J by 3 bases, with 7 bases between the two germline ends. CDR3 protein: CASSLESYYNEQFF. CDR3 nucleotides: TGTGCCAGCAGCTTGGAATCATACTACAATGAGCAGTTCTTC.

This clonotype came up many times. The chain uses TRBV19 and TRBJ2-2, with D possibly matching TRBD1 (6 bases). CDR1 LNHDA and CDR2 SQIVND come from the germline V gene (reference sequence). The CDR3 sequence is 15 residues long. The germline V and J ends were trimmed by 5 bases and 1 base, with 11 bases remaining between them. CDR3: CASSVDSRNTGELFF. CDR3 nucleotides: TGTGCCAGTAGTGTGGACAGTCGGAACACCGGGGAGCTGTTTTTT.